This T cell receptor beta chain originates from a study of blood T cell repertoires in COVID-19. Turning to the study itself: Some COVID-19 samples were acute and others convalescent; all came from the United States, Italy and Spain. PBMCs, B-cell-depleted T cells, or T cells provided the cDNA or gDNA that made up the material.

The CDR3 extends over 14 amino acids. Trimming took 5 bases from V and 2 from J, leaving 12 bases between them. Germline assignment: CDR1 LNHDA and CDR2 SQIVND (reference sequence). Per the original data handling: Estimation of nucleated cell counts relied on the amplification of reference gene primers. Profiling relied on immunoSEQ multiplex PCR, and the TCRdb table lists in-frame clones only, not all of them. Clone size and V and J calls were adopted from that table, with D and trimming inferred from the DNA. This table holds over 200,000 clones, 90% found once. The sample taken for sequencing was peripheral blood. V gene TRBV19 combines with J gene TRBJ1-1; TRBD1 might be the D (5 bases). The source is a man aged 30 to 39 with COVID-19, enrolled during active disease. As DNA, the CDR3 is TGTGCCAGTAGTCTCCAGGGTTTTAACACTGAAGCTTTCTTT. Amino acid sequence: CASSLQGFNTEAFF.